A selection of T cell receptor beta chains follows, all from one sample in a study of cytomegalovirus exposure and HLA in healthy donors. TCRdb keeps only in-frame clones here, not all; method: immunoSEQ multiplex PCR. The table lists about 33,000 clones. The specimen was PBMCs. These receptors were obtained from a man between 40 and 49 years old in good health and CMV-seronegative. Both conserved end residues are part of each CDR3. The order of the fields is CDR3 length, V gene, J gene, clone size, D gene, CDR3 DNA, CDR3 protein. A D gene is named only where the DNA matches it firmly. Clone size appears in some rows only: once, few, many, or a class for an expanded clone.

14	TRBV27	TRBJ1-5	.	.	TGTGCCAGCAGTTCCCCAGGGCTGGGACAGCCCCAGCATTTT	CASSSPGLGQPQHF
15	TRBV30	TRBJ1-2	.	TRBD1	TGTGCCTTTTTTGCCCGGGACAGACGTGGGTATGGCTACACCTTC	CAFFARDRRGYGYTF
14	TRBV7-6	TRBJ1-2	.	.	TGTGCCAGCAGCTTAGCGGAGGGGACCTATGGCTACACCTTC	CASSLAEGTYGYTF
11	TRBV29-1	TRBJ1-2	.	.	TGCAGCGTTGGGGGAGGATATGGCTACACCTTC	CSVGGGYGYTF
18	TRBV30	TRBJ2-1	.	TRBD2	TGTGCCTGGAGTGTTGCTGGACCCGAGGGACTAGCGGGCAATGAGCAGTTCTTC	CAWSVAGPEGLAGNEQFF
13	TRBV5-8	TRBJ2-3	.	.	TGTGCCAGCAGCCACACAGCCACAGATACGCAGTATTTT	CASSHTATDTQYF
13	TRBV7-6	TRBJ1-2	.	.	TGTGCCAGCAGCTTAGAGGCAGGGATAGAGTACACCTTC	CASSLEAGIEYTF
12	TRBV6-4	TRBJ1-4	.	TRBD1	TGTAAGAGCCCGGGACAGAATGAAAAACTGTTTTTT	CKSPGQNEKLFF
15	TRBV7-9	TRBJ2-7	.	TRBD2	TGTGCCAGCAGCTTGTTTACGGGAGGGCCTACCGAGCAGTACTTC	CASSLFTGGPTEQYF
15	TRBV4-1	TRBJ2-7	.	.	TGCGCCAGCAGCCAAGAACGAGGGGGCTCCTACGAGCAGTACTTC	CASSQERGGSYEQYF
15	TRBV30	TRBJ2-5	.	.	TGTGCCTGCCAAAAGACTAACCTGTACCAAGAGACCCAGTACTTC	CACQKTNLYQETQYF
15	TRBV5-1	TRBJ1-1	.	TRBD1	TGCGCCAGCAGCGAACAGGGGGGTTCGAACACTGAAGCTTTCTTT	CASSEQGGSNTEAFF
12	TRBV2	TRBJ1-3	.	.	TGTGCCAGCAGTGCCGGTGGAAACACCATATATTTT	CASSAGGNTIYF
15	TRBV27	TRBJ1-5	.	.	TGTGCCAGCAGTTTCGGGGGGCGCTACAATCAGCCCCAGCATTTT	CASSFGGRYNQPQHF
15	TRBV7-8	TRBJ1-2	.	TRBD1	TGTGCCAGCAGCTCCATCCGGGACAGGGACTATGGCTACACCTTC	CASSSIRDRDYGYTF
14	TRBV28	TRBJ2-2	.	.	TGTGCCAGCCTGTTGGGAGGGAACACCGGGGAGCTGTTTTTT	CASLLGGNTGELFF
15	TRBV5-1	TRBJ1-2	.	TRBD1	TGCGCCAGCAGCTTGGTTACAGGGGATAACTATGGCTACACCTTC	CASSLVTGDNYGYTF
14	TRBV25-1	TRBJ1-2	.	TRBD1	TGTGCCAGCAGTGATTGGGCAGGGGGCTATGGCTACACCTTC	CASSDWAGGYGYTF
20	TRBV4-2	TRBJ2-1	.	TRBD2	TGTGCCAGCAGCCAAGAAGACCAGCTTGCGGGACTAGCGGACGACAATGAGCAGTTCTTC	CASSQEDQLAGLADDNEQFF
15	TRBV6-5	TRBJ1-4	.	TRBD1	TGTGCCAGCAGTTCTCCGGGACAGGGGAATGAAAAACTGTTTTTT	CASSSPGQGNEKLFF
15	TRBV5-1	TRBJ1-4	.	.	TGCGCCAGCAGAGTTCTTGGAGCAACTAATGAAAAACTGTTTTTT	CASRVLGATNEKLFF
13	TRBV30	TRBJ1-2	.	.	TGTGCCTGCTCTTGGGGGGGGGCCTATGGCTACACCTTC	CACSWGGAYGYTF
16	TRBV19	TRBJ1-2	.	TRBD1	TGTGCCAGTAGTGGGACAGGGGGCGCGGGGTACTATGGCTACACCTTC	CASSGTGGAGYYGYTF
15	TRBV6-5	TRBJ1-2	.	.	TGTGCCAGCAGTTACTCTTTCCGGGGAGGGGCTGGCTACACCTTC	CASSYSFRGGAGYTF
18	TRBV9	TRBJ2-3	.	TRBD2	TGTGCCAGCAGCGCGAAGGGACTAACTAGTACGAGTACAGATACGCAGTATTTT	CASSAKGLTSTSTDTQYF
14	TRBV7-2	TRBJ2-5	.	.	TGTGCCAGCACCGGGAGCCCCAAGGGAGAGACCCAGTACTTC	CASTGSPKGETQYF
16	TRBV4-3	TRBJ1-2	.	.	TGCGCCAGCAGCCAACGGACAGTCGTAGCTAACTATGGCTACACCTTC	CASSQRTVVANYGYTF
15	TRBV27	TRBJ2-1	.	TRBD2	TGTGCCAGCAGTCTAGGCGGGAGGGCCCGCAATGAGCAGTTCTTC	CASSLGGRARNEQFF
16	TRBV19	TRBJ2-7	.	TRBD2	TGTGCCAGTAGTATCTCGGCTAGCGGGAGTTTCAACGAGCAGTACTTC	CASSISASGSFNEQYF
14	TRBV5-1	TRBJ2-3	.	.	TGCGCCAGCAGCTTGCGCTTAGGCACAGATACGCAGTATTTT	CASSLRLGTDTQYF
16	TRBV15	TRBJ2-7	.	TRBD1	TGTGCCACCAGCAGAGATAGTCGGACAGGGGTCTGGGAGCAGTACTTC	CATSRDSRTGVWEQYF
13	TRBV30	TRBJ1-1	.	.	TGTGCCTGGAGTTGGGGCAGGGCTACTGAAGCTTTCTTT	CAWSWGRATEAFF
13	TRBV28	TRBJ2-5	.	.	TGTGCCAGCAGTTTAGAGGTATGGGAGACCCAGTACTTC	CASSLEVWETQYF
15	TRBV30	TRBJ1-2	.	TRBD1	TGTGCCTGGAGTGTCCGTCATAAGGGGGCGTACGGCTACACCTTC	CAWSVRHKGAYGYTF
15	TRBV11-3	TRBJ2-3	.	TRBD1	TGTGCCAGCAGCTTCGGACAGGGGGTCTCAGATACGCAGTATTTT	CASSFGQGVSDTQYF
15	TRBV6-5	TRBJ1-2	.	TRBD1	TGTGCCAGCAGGTCAACAGGGGGCTCGGGCTATGGCTACACCTTC	CASRSTGGSGYGYTF
16	TRBV7-9	TRBJ1-1	.	.	TGTGCCAGCAGCCTTGCCCCCGCAGGGGAAGACACTGAAGCTTTCTTT	CASSLAPAGEDTEAFF
12	TRBV28	TRBJ2-7	.	.	TGTGCCAGCAGTTTATCTGGCCTTGAGCAGTACTTC	CASSLSGLEQYF
16	TRBV16	TRBJ2-7	.	TRBD1	TGTGCCAGCAGCCAAGACCAGGGACAGGTCGTCTACGAGCAGTACTTC	CASSQDQGQVVYEQYF
13	TRBV6-5	TRBJ1-1	.	.	TGTGCCAGCAGAAGACAGATGAACACTGAAGCTTTCTTT	CASRRQMNTEAFF
15	TRBV6-5	TRBJ1-2	.	TRBD1	TGTGCCAGCAGCCCCCGGGACAGGGATAGCTATGGCTACACCTTC	CASSPRDRDSYGYTF
14	TRBV6-5	TRBJ2-7	.	TRBD1	TGTGCCAGCAGTCCTTACGGACAGGCCAACGAGCAGTACTTC	CASSPYGQANEQYF
11	TRBV30	TRBJ2-5	.	.	TGTGCCTGGAGTGGAGAAGAGACCCAGTACTTC	CAWSGEETQYF
18	TRBV15	TRBJ1-1	.	.	TGTGCCACCAGCAGAGTAGATCATGGTAACAGCATGAACACTGAAGCTTTCTTT	CATSRVDHGNSMNTEAFF
15	TRBV7-2	TRBJ1-1	.	TRBD1	TGTGCCAGCAGCTTATTCAACAGGGGGAGCACTGAAGCTTTCTTT	CASSLFNRGSTEAFF
15	TRBV6-5	TRBJ2-7	.	TRBD1	TGTGCCAGCAGTTCAAGACTCGGGACAGTCTACGAGCAGTACTTC	CASSSRLGTVYEQYF
15	TRBV28	TRBJ1-5	.	.	TGTGCCAGCACCGTCCAACAGGGTTTCGAGCAGCCCCAGCATTTT	CASTVQQGFEQPQHF
16	TRBV19	TRBJ2-1	.	.	TGTGCCAGTACCCAGACGCTCTACAGCTCCTACAATGAGCAGTTCTTC	CASTQTLYSSYNEQFF
16	TRBV7-2	TRBJ2-1	.	.	TGTGCCAGCAGCTTCCTCCCAGACTCATTTCCCGTTGAGCAGTTCTTC	CASSFLPDSFPVEQFF
13	TRBV5-1	TRBJ2-7	.	.	TGCGCCAGCAGCTTACAGGGCAGGTACGAGCAGTACTTC	CASSLQGRYEQYF
15	TRBV19	TRBJ2-2	medium-sized	.	TGTGCCAGTAGTGGCTCTCCAAGTGGCACCGGGGAGCTGTTTTTT	CASSGSPSGTGELFF
14	TRBV30	TRBJ1-2	.	.	TGTGCCTGGAGTGTTAATTTCAGCGGCTATGGCTACACCTTC	CAWSVNFSGYGYTF
16	TRBV2	TRBJ2-5	.	.	TGTGCCAGCACTCCCCACGAAAGGGGACTGGGAGAGACCCAGTACTTC	CASTPHERGLGETQYF
15	TRBV2	TRBJ1-1	.	.	TGTGCCAGCAGTCGCCGAAGGGGGAGCGACACTGAAGCTTTCTTT	CASSRRRGSDTEAFF
16	TRBV11-3	TRBJ2-3	.	TRBD1	TGTGCCAGCACTCACCAGGGGACAGCTCCCGGAGATACGCAGTATTTT	CASTHQGTAPGDTQYF
16	TRBV4-1	TRBJ2-6	.	TRBD1	TGCGCCAGCAGCCATCCACAGGGGGCTGGGGCCAACGTCCTGACTTTC	CASSHPQGAGANVLTF
15	TRBV5-1	TRBJ2-7	.	.	TGCGCCAGCAGCTTCTCGGGGGTAGGGGCCTACGAGCAGTACTTC	CASSFSGVGAYEQYF
12	TRBV30	TRBJ2-3	.	.	TGTGCCTGGAGTGTAAGCGGAAATACGCAGTATTTT	CAWSVSGNTQYF
13	TRBV10-3	TRBJ2-7	.	.	TGTGCCATCAGCCGTCCTGTAACCTACGAGCAGTACTTC	CAISRPVTYEQYF
13	TRBV30	TRBJ1-5	.	.	TGTGCCTGGAGTGGGGGGGGCAATCAGCCCCAGCATTTT	CAWSGGGNQPQHF